A single sample is the source of the 23 T cell receptor beta chains below, sequenced in a study of T-cell reconstitution after alpha-beta-depleted transplantation in children. The TCRbeta library was prepared with unique molecular identifiers. TCRdb reprocessed the PCR reads with MiXCR, giving one entry per CDR3 protein. The profile shows over 450,000 distinct CDR3 sequences, under 12% of them singletons. Sequences were derived from PBMCs, sampled before TCRalphabeta/CD19-depleted stem cell transplant. The receptor source for this set is a child younger than 10 with inherited bone marrow failure, due to receive a stem cell transplant.

Details on this clonotype: A much more abundant neighbour one base away suggests this may be a read error. The CDR3 DNA reads TGTGCCAGCAGCAGGACTAGCGCGAGCGATGAGCAGTTCTTC. Translation: CASSRTSASDEQFF. V gene TRBV7-2 combines with J gene TRBJ2-1; 9 nucleotides agree with TRBD2. The CDR3 extends over 14 amino acids. V shed 5 bases, J shed 8 bases, and the junction held 7 bases outside the gene matches. From germline, CDR1 is SGHTA and CDR2 FQGNSA.

J is TRBJ2-7 and V is TRBV30; D perhaps matches TRBD1 (6 bases). CDR1 and CDR2 from the germline V gene are GTSNPN and SVGIG (reference sequence). The CDR3 sequence is 12 residues long. V lost 0 bases, J lost 5 bases, and 8 bases lay in between. The CDR3 here is CAWSVEGDEQYF. The CDR3, as DNA: TGTGCCTGGAGTGTCGAGGGGGACGAGCAGTACTTC.

A few counts support this clonotype. V and J are TRBV11-2 and TRBJ2-3, with D perhaps TRBD2 (5 bases). V gave up 5 bases and J gave up 5 bases, with 14 bases separating them. Germline V lookup: CDR1 SGHAT, CDR2 FQNNGV. The CDR3 spans 14 residues. CDR3 sequence reads: CASSRLLGRDTQYF. CDR3 DNA: TGTGCCAGCAGCCGTCTTCTGGGGAGAGATACGCAGTATTTT.

This sequence joins TRBV6-2 or TRBV6-3 and TRBJ2-1; TRBD2 matches at 9 bases. CDR1 is MNHEY and CDR2 is SVGEGT in the germline V gene. The CDR3 extends over 17 amino acids. The trim removed 2 bases at V and 4 bases at J, leaving 9 bases unmatched. In DNA, the CDR3 is TGTGCCAGCAGTTACCCCACTAGCGGGCCTTTTTACAATGAGCAGTTCTTC. Translating gives CASSYPTSGPFYNEQFF.

Many counts were recorded for this clonotype. J is TRBJ2-3 and V is TRBV4-2; the match to TRBD2 covers 11 bases. The CDR3 is 17 residues long. The J segment lost 5 bases and the V segment lost 5 bases, leaving 12 bases of the junction unmatched. Germline V gene lookup returns CDR1 LGHNA and CDR2 YNFKEQ. CDR3 sequence: CASSTTLAGGPGDTQYF. DNA of the CDR3: TGTGCCAGCAGCACGACCTTAGCGGGAGGGCCGGGAGATACGCAGTATTTT.

This clonotype was counted between two and nine times. CDR3 sequence: CASSIGLAAEQYF. In DNA, the CDR3 is TGTGCCAGCAGCATAGGACTAGCTGCCGAGCAGTACTTC. V is TRBV11-2 and J is TRBJ2-7; 8 bases map to TRBD2. Germline V lookup: CDR1 SGHAT, CDR2 FQNNGV. The V and J ends lost 5 bases and 6 bases, in that order; junction bases with no gene match: 6. The CDR3 loop spans 13 amino acids. The full variable domain, completed using reference TRBV11-2 and TRBJ2-7, is EAGVAQSPRYKIIEKRQSVAFWCNPISGHATLYWYQQILGQGPKLLIQFQNNGVVDDSQLPKDRFSAERLKGVDSTLKIQPAKLEDSAVYLCASSIGLAAEQYFGPGTRLTVT.

The genes are TRBV4-2 and TRBJ2-3, with TRBD2 matching 14 bases. CDR3 length: 18 residues. Germline CDR1 and CDR2: LGHNA and YNFKEQ. Trimming took 1 base from V and 1 from J; bases not matched to a gene: 4. The DNA of the CDR3 is TGTGCCAGCAGCCAAGGGACTAGCGGGAGGTCTGGCACAGATACGCAGTATTTT. It encodes CASSQGTSGRSGTDTQYF.

The table lists this clonotype with many counts. The genes are TRBV6-1 and TRBJ2-2; a possible D gene is TRBD1 (5 bases). V lost 6 bases and J lost 0, with 11 bases in between. The length of the CDR3 is 15 residues. Germline assignment: CDR1 MNHNS and CDR2 SASEGT. The DNA of the CDR3 is TGTGCCAGCAGAAAGCCAGGGACGAACACCGGGGAGCTGTTTTTT. Protein sequence: CASRKPGTNTGELFF.

This clonotype appeared many times. The chain carries TRBV4-3 and TRBJ2-5; D may match TRBD1 or TRBD2 (5 bases each). The V gene's germline CDR1 is LGHNA and CDR2 YSLEER. The V gene lost 2 bases and the J gene lost 9 bases, with 22 bases spanning the gap. This CDR3 has 16 amino acids. The CDR3 region is CASSQRDDFGQGAQYF. The CDR3 coding sequence is TGCGCCAGCAGCCAAAGGGACGACTTCGGGCAAGGCGCCCAGTACTTC.

This clonotype was picked up many times. In nucleotides, the CDR3 is TGCGCCAGCAGCTTGGCAAGCGGACTAGCGGGATACAATGAGCAGTTCTTC. This encodes CASSLASGLAGYNEQFF. The chain combines TRBV5-1 with TRBJ2-1, with TRBD2 identical over 12 bases. Germline CDR1 is SGHRS and CDR2 is YFSETQ. V lost 0 bases and J lost 4; bases outside the gene matches: 5. The CDR3 contains 17 residues. Full variable domain (remainder filled in from reference TRBV5-1 and TRBJ2-1): KAGVTQTPRYLIKTRGQQVTLSCSPISGHRSVSWYQQTPGQGLQFLFEYFSETQRNKGNFPGRFSGRQFSNSRSEMNVSTLELGDSALYLCASSLASGLAGYNEQFFGPGTRLTVL.

In its sample, this clonotype was seen many times. V and J are TRBV7-9 and TRBJ2-7; D ambiguous. V gave up 5 bases and J gave up 3 bases, with 8 bases separating them. CDR1 is SEHNR and CDR2 is FQNEAQ in the germline V gene (reference sequence). The CDR3 contains 12 residues. The CDR3 nucleotides are TGTGCCAGCAGCCACGCAGGCTACGAGCAGTACTTC. Its translation: CASSHAGYEQYF.

At least ten counts were recorded for this clonotype. The V gene is TRBV27, the J gene TRBJ2-1; a possible D gene is TRBD2 (5 bases). Germline V gene data show CDR1 as MNHEY and CDR2 as SMNVEV (reference sequence). V gave up 2 bases and J gave up 2 bases, with 13 bases separating them. CDR3 length equals 16 residues. CDR3 sequence: CASSLKVREPYNEQFF. In nucleotides, the CDR3 is TGTGCCAGCAGTTTAAAGGTCCGGGAACCCTACAATGAGCAGTTCTTC.

In its sample, this clonotype was seen a few times. The chain couples TRBV5-1 to TRBJ2-1; D not certain. Per the germline V gene, CDR1 is SGHRS and CDR2 is YFSETQ. The V end was cut by 5 bases, the J end by 2 bases, with 11 bases between. This CDR3 spans 14 amino acids. The CDR3 sequence is CASRRLETYNEQFF. The CDR3 nucleotides read TGCGCCAGCAGGAGGTTAGAAACCTACAATGAGCAGTTCTTC.

This clonotype was picked up many times. The chain combines TRBV28 with TRBJ2-7; TRBD1 might be the D (5 bases). This CDR3 is 13 amino acids long. Germline V CDR1 and CDR2: MDHEN, SYDVKM. V was cut by 3 bases and J by 2 bases, with 8 bases left in between. In DNA form, the CDR3 reads TGTGCCAGCAGTTTGCGGACAACCTACGAGCAGTACTTC. It encodes CASSLRTTYEQYF.

This clonotype was seen many times. V and J are TRBV12-3 or TRBV12-4 and TRBJ1-6, with D uncertain. Trimming shortened V by 2 bases and J by 9 bases, and 11 bases separated the two germline ends. The CDR3 is 14 amino acids. CDR3 sequence (DNA): TGTGCCAGCAGTTTAAAGGAGACGTTTTCACCCCTCCACTTT. Its translation is CASSLKETFSPLHF.

This clonotype was seen at least ten times. The chain has TRBV27 and TRBJ1-1, with D uncertain. Germline CDR1 is MNHEY and CDR2 is SMNVEV (reference sequence). This CDR3 comprises 10 residues. Trimming stripped 11 bases from V and 1 base from J, with 5 bases between. CDR3 coding DNA: TGTGCCGTAGGGAACACTGAAGCTTTCTTT. This translates into CAVGNTEAFF.

This clonotype has at least ten counts. The V and J genes are TRBV5-1 and TRBJ1-2; 7 nucleotides align to TRBD1. CDR1 is SGHRS, CDR2 YFSETQ, per germline. With V trimmed by 4 bases and J by 5 bases, 11 bases remained unmatched. This CDR3 spans 15 amino acids. The CDR3 loop is CASSPGTETLYGYTF. DNA of the CDR3: TGCGCCAGCAGCCCGGGGACAGAAACCTTATATGGCTACACCTTC.

This clonotype turned up a few times. The V call is TRBV20-1, the J call TRBJ2-7; the D gene could be TRBD1 or TRBD2 (5 bases each). Germline loops: CDR1 DFQATT, CDR2 SNEGSKA (reference sequence). The CDR3 contains 11 residues. CDR3 DNA sequence: TGCAGCCCGGGGACCGCCTACGAGCAGTACTTC. Translating gives CSPGTAYEQYF.

The chain has TRBV12-3 or TRBV12-4 and TRBJ2-7; D is perhaps TRBD1 or TRBD2 (6 bases each). CDR3 size: 18 residues. V was trimmed by 5 bases and J by 2 bases, leaving 25 bases between them. The chain's CDR3 is CASSRRQVIGGTTYEQYF. The DNA for the CDR3 is TGTGCCAGCAGTCGTAGACAGGTCATCGGCGGGACCACCTACGAGCAGTACTTC.

At least ten counts were recorded for this clonotype. The V gene is TRBV7-2, the J gene TRBJ2-7, with a possible D match to TRBD1 (6 bases). V was cut by 1 base and J by 4 bases, with 11 bases left in between. Per germline, CDR1 SGHTA and CDR2 FQGNSA. CDR3 length: 14 amino acids. CDR3 nucleotide sequence: TGTGCCAGCAGCTTAGATTTCAGGGGATACGAGCAGTACTTC. This translates into CASSLDFRGYEQYF.

This clonotype was observed at least ten times. This chain links TRBV7-2 with TRBJ2-6; either TRBD1 or TRBD2 may supply D (6 bases each). V lost 0 bases and J lost 3, with 12 bases in between. The length of the CDR3 is 17 residues. Per the germline V gene, CDR1 is SGHTA and CDR2 is FQGNSA. The CDR3 loop reads CASSLAGGLHGANVLTF. The CDR3 DNA reads as TGTGCCAGCAGCTTAGCGGGGGGCCTCCATGGGGCCAACGTCCTGACTTTC.

This clonotype occurred many times. V usage is TRBV5-1 and J usage is TRBJ1-4, with unresolved D. This CDR3 spans 14 amino acids. Trimming shortened V by 1 base and J by 0 bases, and 4 bases separated the two germline ends. Germline lookup yields CDR1 SGHRS and CDR2 YFSETQ. The CDR3 bases are TGCGCCAGCAGCTTGCCCTCAACTAATGAAAAACTGTTTTTT. Residues: CASSLPSTNEKLFF. The full variable domain, rest sourced from reference TRBV5-1 and TRBJ1-4, is KAGVTQTPRYLIKTRGQQVTLSCSPISGHRSVSWYQQTPGQGLQFLFEYFSETQRNKGNFPGRFSGRQFSNSRSEMNVSTLELGDSALYLCASSLPSTNEKLFFGSGTQLSVL.

Details on this clonotype: With a much larger clone just one base away, this may be a read error. The J gene is TRBJ2-2, the V gene TRBV6-5; 8 positions match TRBD1. The germline V gene has CDR1 MNHEY and CDR2 SVGAGI. The J segment lost 1 base and the V segment lost 9 bases, leaving 4 bases of the junction unmatched. This CDR3 contains 14 residues. Here the CDR3 reads CARTDRGNTGELFF. Here the CDR3 DNA reads TGTGCCAGAACTGACAGGGGGAACACCGGGGAGCTGTTTTTT.